Shown below are 5 T cell receptor beta chains from a single sample sequenced in a study of T cell repertoires in aging, cancer and after chemotherapy. Peripheral blood genomic DNA, not sorted cells or RNA, was the template. Multiplex touch-down PCR with TRB-A/B primers amplified rearranged V-D-J TRB sequences. TCRdb re-called the multiplex PCR reads through MiXCR, storing one row per CDR3 protein. This table has about 13,000 distinct CDR3 sequences, about 40% appearing once. The sequenced sample was blood. Every receptor here comes from a human donor in good health. The donor label of this sample is uncertain.

The chain joins TRBV27 to TRBJ1-6, with D possibly matching TRBD1 (5 bases). The CDR3 has 14 residues. With 2 bases removed from V and 7 bases from J, the gap between germline ends came to 9 bases. Germline values: CDR1 MNHEY, CDR2 SMNVEV (reference sequence). The CDR3 reads CASSLQGSNSPLHF. In DNA, the CDR3 is TGTGCCAGCAGTTTACAGGGCTCGAATTCACCCCTCCACTTT.

Regarding this clonotype: An end of the junction does not agree with germline; a read error may underlie this. The chain uses TRBV5-4 and TRBJ1-2, with D possibly being TRBD1 (5 bases). Germline V lookup: CDR1 SGHNT, CDR2 YYREEE (reference sequence). The CDR3 runs to 13 residues. This CDR3 is CASRQGPNYGYAF. In DNA form, the CDR3 reads TGTGCCAGCAGGCAGGGACCCAACTATGGCTACGCCTTC.

The chain has TRBV6-4 and TRBJ2-2, with 9 bases that match TRBD2. The ends lost 6 bases at V and 4 bases at J; junction bases unmatched: 9. From germline, CDR1 is MRHNA and CDR2 SNTAGT. The CDR3 length is 16 residues. The CDR3 nucleotides read TGTGCCAGCAGCCGCTTAGCGGGAGTGGGCACCGGGGAGCTGTTTTTT. Translated: CASSRLAGVGTGELFF.

The chain has TRBV30 and TRBJ2-7, with D possibly matching TRBD2 (5 bases). The CDR3 totals 12 residues. Trimming stripped 0 bases from V and 10 bases from J, with 13 bases between. Looked up from germline, CDR1 is GTSNPN and CDR2 is SVGIG (reference sequence). The CDR3, as DNA: TGTGCCTGGAGTGTACGATCGAGGGATCAGTACTTC. Residues: CAWSVRSRDQYF.

The chain uses TRBV10-3 and TRBJ2-3; TRBD2 matches 9 bases. Trimming took 5 bases from V and 1 from J; bases not matched to a gene: 4. This CDR3 has 15 amino acids. The germline V gene encodes CDR1 ENHRY and CDR2 SYGVKD. In DNA, the CDR3 is TGTGCCATCAGTTCACGGACTAGCGGCACAGATACGCAGTATTTT. Protein sequence: CAISSRTSGTDTQYF.